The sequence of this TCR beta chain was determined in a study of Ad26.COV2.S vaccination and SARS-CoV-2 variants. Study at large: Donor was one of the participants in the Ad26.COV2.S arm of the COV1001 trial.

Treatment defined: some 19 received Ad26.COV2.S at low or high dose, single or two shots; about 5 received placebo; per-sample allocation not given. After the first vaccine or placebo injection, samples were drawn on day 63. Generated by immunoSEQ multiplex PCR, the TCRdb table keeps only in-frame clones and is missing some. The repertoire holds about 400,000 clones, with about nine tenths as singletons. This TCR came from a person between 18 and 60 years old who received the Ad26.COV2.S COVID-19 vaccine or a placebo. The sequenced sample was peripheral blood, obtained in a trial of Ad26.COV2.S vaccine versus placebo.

The CDR3 region is CASSPIRQYGELFF. In nucleotides, the CDR3 is TGTGCCAGCTCACCGATTAGACAGTACGGGGAGCTGTTTTTT. The chain links TRBV18 to TRBJ2-2; a possible D gene is TRBD1 (5 bases). This CDR3 has 14 amino acids. The germline gives CDR1 KGHSH, CDR2 LQKENI. V was pared by 3 bases and J by 7 bases, with 12 bases between. Based on the CDR3 plus reference TRBV18 and TRBJ2-2, the full variable domain is NAGVMQNPRHLVRRRGQEARLRCSPMKGHSHVYWYRQLPEEGLKFMVYLQKENIIDESGMPKERFSAEFPKEGPSILRIQQVVRGDSAAYFCASSPIRQYGELFFGEGSRLTVL.